Included here is one T cell receptor (beta chain) sequence, with context. How the authors handled the data: Using reference gene primer amplification, nucleated cell counts were estimated. Using immunoSEQ multiplex PCR, the repertoire was profiled, and TCRdb retains in-frame clones only, with some absent. For V, J and clone size, that table is used; D and trimming come from the DNA. The table has fewer than 35,000 clones, around nine tenths seen once; the top ten hold about 26%. These data originate in a study of blood T cell repertoires in COVID-19. Study as a whole: The study drew acute and convalescent COVID-19 samples from the United States, Italy and Spain. From T cells, B-cell-depleted T cells, or PBMCs came the material, which was cDNA or gDNA.

V lost 3 bases and J lost 2, with 7 bases in between. The CDR3 consists of 13 residues. Germline V CDR1 and CDR2: DFQATT, SNEGSKA (reference sequence). V gene TRBV20-1 combines with J gene TRBJ2-2; perhaps TRBD2 as D (6 bases). This clonotype originated in a woman of 80 years or more with active or convalescent COVID-19. Sequenced material: peripheral blood. The CDR3 spells CSASSGNTGELFF. In DNA, the CDR3 is TGCAGTGCTAGTAGCGGAAACACCGGGGAGCTGTTTTTT.